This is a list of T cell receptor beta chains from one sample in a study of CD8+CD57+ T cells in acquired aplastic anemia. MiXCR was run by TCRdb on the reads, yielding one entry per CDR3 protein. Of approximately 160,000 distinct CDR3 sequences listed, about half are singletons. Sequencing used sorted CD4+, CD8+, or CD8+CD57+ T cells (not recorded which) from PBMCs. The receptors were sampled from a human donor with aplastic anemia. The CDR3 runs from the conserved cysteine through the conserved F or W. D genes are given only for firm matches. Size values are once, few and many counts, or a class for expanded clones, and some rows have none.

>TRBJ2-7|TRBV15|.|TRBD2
TGTGCCACCAGCAGAGATGCGGGGGTAAAGGGCGAGCAGTACTTC
CATSRDAGVKGEQYF
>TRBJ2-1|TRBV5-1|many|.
TGCGCCAGCAGCTTGGATATGCAATCCTACAATGAGCAGTTCTTC
CASSLDMQSYNEQFF
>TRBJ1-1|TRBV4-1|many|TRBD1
TGCGCCAGCAGCCTAGCCGGGACAGGAACCAGTCTCGCTTTCTTT
CASSLAGTGTSLAFF
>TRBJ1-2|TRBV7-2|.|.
TGTGCCAGCAGCTTGGGGGGTTGGAGCACCTTC
CASSLGGWSTF
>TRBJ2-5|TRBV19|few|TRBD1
TGTGCCAGTAGTATCGTAGGGGGCTCAGAGACCCGGTACTTC
CASSIVGGSETRYF
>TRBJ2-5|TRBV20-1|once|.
TGCAGTGTCACAGGCCAGTGGGAGACCCAGTACTTC
CSVTGQWETQYF
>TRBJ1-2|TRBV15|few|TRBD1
TGTGCCACCAGCAGAGGGGGGATCGACAGGGCTAACTATGGCTACACCTTC
CATSRGGIDRANYGYTF
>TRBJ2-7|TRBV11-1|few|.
TGTGCCAGCAGCTCCCTCACGGGGGGCCGACCCTACGAGCAGTACTTC
CASSSLTGGRPYEQYF
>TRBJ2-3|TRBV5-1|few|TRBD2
TGCGCCAGCAGCCTTGGGACTAGCGGTGGGGGAGATACGCAGTATTTT
CASSLGTSGGGDTQYF
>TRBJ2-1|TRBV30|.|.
TGTGCCTGGAGCGGGGTCAATGAGCAGTTCTTC
CAWSGVNEQFF
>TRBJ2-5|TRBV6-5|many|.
TGTGCCACAACCCGGGGGCGTGGGACCCAGTACTTC
CATTRGRGTQYF
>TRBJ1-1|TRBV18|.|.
TGTGCCAGCTCATTGCAGGGAGTCGCGACTGAAGCTTTCTTT
CASSLQGVATEAFF
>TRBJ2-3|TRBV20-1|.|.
TGCAGTGCCGTTAAAAGCACAGATACGCAGTATTTT
CSAVKSTDTQYF
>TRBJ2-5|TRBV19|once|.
TGTGCCAGTAGTATGAGGATGGGGGTCCAAGAGACCCAGTACTTC
CASSMRMGVQETQYF
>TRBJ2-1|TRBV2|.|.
TGTGCCAGCAGAGGGAACAGGGTAGCATTC
CASRGNRVAF
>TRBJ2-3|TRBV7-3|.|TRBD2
TGTGCCAGCAGCCTCGGGATAGCGGGCTCCACAGATACGCAGTATTTT
CASSLGIAGSTDTQYF
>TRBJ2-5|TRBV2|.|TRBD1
TGTGCCACTCTGACAGGGCCGAGAGAGACCCAGTACTTC
CATLTGPRETQYF
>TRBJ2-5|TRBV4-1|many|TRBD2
TGCGCCAGCAGCCACGGGACTATAACCCAAGAGACCCAGTACTTC
CASSHGTITQETQYF
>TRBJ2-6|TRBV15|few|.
TGTGCCACCAGCAGAGGAGTCTCTGGGGCCAACGTCCTGACTTTC
CATSRGVSGANVLTF
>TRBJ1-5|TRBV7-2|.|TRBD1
TGTGCCAGCAGCCCCGGGACAGGACATCGGCCCCAGCATTTT
CASSPGTGHRPQHF